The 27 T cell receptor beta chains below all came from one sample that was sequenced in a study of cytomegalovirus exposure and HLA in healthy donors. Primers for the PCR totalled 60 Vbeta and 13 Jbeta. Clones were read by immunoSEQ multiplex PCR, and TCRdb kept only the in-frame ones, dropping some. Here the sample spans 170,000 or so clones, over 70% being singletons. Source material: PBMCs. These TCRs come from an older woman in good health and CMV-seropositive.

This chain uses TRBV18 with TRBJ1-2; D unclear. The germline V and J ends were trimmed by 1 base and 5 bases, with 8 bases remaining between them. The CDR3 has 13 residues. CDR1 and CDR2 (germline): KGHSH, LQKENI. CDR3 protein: CASSPLAAYGYTF. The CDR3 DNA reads TGTGCCAGCTCACCACTAGCCGCTTATGGCTACACCTTC.

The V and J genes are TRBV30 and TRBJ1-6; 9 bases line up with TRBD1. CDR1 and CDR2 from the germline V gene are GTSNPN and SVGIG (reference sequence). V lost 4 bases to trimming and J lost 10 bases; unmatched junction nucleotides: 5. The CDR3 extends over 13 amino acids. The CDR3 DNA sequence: TGTGCCTGGAAGGACAGGGGTTGGTCACCCCTCCACTTT. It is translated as CAWKDRGWSPLHF.

The CDR3 here is CASTQVGYGYTF. As DNA, the CDR3 is TGTGCCAGTACACAGGTTGGCTATGGCTACACCTTC. J is TRBJ1-2 and V is TRBV19; D might be TRBD1 (5 bases). The CDR3 runs 12 residues. CDR1 and CDR2 (germline): LNHDA, SQIVND (reference sequence). The V end lost 7 bases, the J end lost 4 bases, and 10 bases lay between the germline ends.

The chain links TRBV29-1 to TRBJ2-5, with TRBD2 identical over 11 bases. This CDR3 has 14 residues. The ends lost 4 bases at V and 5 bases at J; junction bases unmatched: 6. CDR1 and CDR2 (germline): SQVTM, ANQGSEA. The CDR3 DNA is TGCAGCGTTGTAGCGGGGGGGCCGGGGGAGACCCAGTACTTC. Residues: CSVVAGGPGETQYF. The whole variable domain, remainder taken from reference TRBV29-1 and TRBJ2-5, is SAVISQKPSRDICQRGTSLTIQCQVDSQVTMMFWYRQQPGQSLTLIATANQGSEATYESGFVIDKFPISRPNLTFSTLTVSNMSPEDSSIYLCSVVAGGPGETQYFGPGTRLLVL.

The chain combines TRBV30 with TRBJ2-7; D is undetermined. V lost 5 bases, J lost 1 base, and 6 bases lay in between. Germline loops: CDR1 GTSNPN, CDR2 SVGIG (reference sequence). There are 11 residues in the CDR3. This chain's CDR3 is CAWGRSYEQYF. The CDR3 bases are TGTGCCTGGGGCCGATCCTACGAGCAGTACTTC.

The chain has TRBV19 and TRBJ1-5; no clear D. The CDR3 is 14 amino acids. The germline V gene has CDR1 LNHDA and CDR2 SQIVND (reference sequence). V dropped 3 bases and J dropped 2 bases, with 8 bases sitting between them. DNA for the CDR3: TGTGCCAGTAGTATGCAACGGGGCAATCAGCCCCAGCATTTT. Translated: CASSMQRGNQPQHF.

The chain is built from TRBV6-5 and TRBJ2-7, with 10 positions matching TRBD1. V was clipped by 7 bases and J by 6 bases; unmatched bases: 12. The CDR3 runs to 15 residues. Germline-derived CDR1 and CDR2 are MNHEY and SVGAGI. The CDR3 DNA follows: TGTGCCAGCACCGACGGGGGACAGGGGACTCGCGAGCAGTACTTC. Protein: CASTDGGQGTREQYF.

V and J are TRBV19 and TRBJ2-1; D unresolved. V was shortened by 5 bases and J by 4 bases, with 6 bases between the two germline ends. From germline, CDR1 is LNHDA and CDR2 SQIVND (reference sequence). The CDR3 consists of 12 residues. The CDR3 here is CASSSQYNEQFF. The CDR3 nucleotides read TGTGCCAGTAGTTCCCAGTACAATGAGCAGTTCTTC.

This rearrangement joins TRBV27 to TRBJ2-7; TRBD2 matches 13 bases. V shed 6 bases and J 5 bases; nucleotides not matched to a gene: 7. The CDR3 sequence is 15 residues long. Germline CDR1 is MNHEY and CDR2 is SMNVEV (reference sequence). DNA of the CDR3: TGTGCCAGCAGCCCAGGGACTAGCGGGGACAACGAGCAGTACTTC. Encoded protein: CASSPGTSGDNEQYF.

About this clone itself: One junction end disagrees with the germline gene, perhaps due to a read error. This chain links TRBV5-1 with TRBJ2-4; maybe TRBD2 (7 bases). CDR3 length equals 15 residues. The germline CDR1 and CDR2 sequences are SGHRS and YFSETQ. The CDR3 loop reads CASSLLGGGPNSQYF. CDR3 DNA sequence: TGCGCCAGCAGCTTGTTAGGGGGGGGGCCCAACAGTCAGTACTTC.

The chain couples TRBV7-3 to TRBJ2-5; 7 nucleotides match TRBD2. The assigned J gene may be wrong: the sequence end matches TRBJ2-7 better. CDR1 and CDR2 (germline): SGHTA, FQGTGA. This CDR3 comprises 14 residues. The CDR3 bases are TGTGCCAAGGGGATAGCGGGCCACTCCTACGAGCAGTACTTC. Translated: CAKGIAGHSYEQYF.

CDR3 coding DNA: TGCGCCAGCAGCTCCGTACAGGGAGGGGACACTGAAGCTTTCTTT. Translation gives CASSSVQGGDTEAFF. V gene TRBV5-1 combines with J gene TRBJ1-1; possible D gene TRBD1, 6 bases. The CDR3 extends over 15 amino acids. Between the trimmed V and J ends, which lost 3 bases and 3 bases, there was a span of 15 bases. Germline CDR1 SGHRS, CDR2 YFSETQ.

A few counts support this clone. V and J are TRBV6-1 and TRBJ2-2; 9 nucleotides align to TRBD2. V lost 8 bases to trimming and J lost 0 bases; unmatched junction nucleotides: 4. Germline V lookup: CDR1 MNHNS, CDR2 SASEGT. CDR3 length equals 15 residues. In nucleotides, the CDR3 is TGTGCCAGCCGTAGACTAGCGGCGAACACCGGGGAGCTGTTTTTT. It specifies CASRRLAANTGELFF.

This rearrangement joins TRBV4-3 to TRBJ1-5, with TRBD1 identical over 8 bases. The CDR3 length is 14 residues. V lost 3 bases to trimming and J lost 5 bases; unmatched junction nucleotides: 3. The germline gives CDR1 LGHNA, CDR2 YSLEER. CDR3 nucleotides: TGCGCCAGCAGCCAGGCAGGGGGCGATCAGCCCCAGCATTTT. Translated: CASSQAGGDQPQHF.

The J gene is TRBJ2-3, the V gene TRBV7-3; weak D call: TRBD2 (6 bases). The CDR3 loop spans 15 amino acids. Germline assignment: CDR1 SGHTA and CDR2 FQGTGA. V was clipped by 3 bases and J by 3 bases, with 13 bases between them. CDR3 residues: CASSLEGRWTDTQYF. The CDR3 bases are TGTGCCAGCAGCTTGGAGGGCCGGTGGACAGATACGCAGTATTTT.

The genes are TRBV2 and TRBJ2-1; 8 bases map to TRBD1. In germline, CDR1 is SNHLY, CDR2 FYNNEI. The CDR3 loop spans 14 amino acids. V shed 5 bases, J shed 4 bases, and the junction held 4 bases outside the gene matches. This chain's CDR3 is CASSWDRSYNEQFF. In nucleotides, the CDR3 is TGTGCCAGCAGTTGGGACAGGAGTTACAATGAGCAGTTCTTC.

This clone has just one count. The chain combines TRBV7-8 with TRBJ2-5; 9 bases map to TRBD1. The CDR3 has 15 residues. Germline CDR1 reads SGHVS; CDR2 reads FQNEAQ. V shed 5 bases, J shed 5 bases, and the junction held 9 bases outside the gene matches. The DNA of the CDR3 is TGTGCCAGCAGCCAACTGACAGGGGGGTGGGAGACCCAGTACTTC. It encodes CASSQLTGGWETQYF. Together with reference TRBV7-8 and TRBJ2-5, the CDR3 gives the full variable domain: GAGVSQSPRYKVAKRGQDVALRCDPISGHVSLFWYQQALGQGPEFLTYFQNEAQLDKSGLPSDRFFAERPEGSVSTLKIQRTQQEDSAVYLCASSQLTGGWETQYFGPGTRLLVL.

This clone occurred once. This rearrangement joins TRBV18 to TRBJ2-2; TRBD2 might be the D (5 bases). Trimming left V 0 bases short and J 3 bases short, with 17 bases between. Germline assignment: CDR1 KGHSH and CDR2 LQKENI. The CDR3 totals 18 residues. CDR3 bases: TGTGCCAGCTCACCACCGTTCCCGGAACAGCGGTACACCGGGGAGCTGTTTTTT. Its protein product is CASSPPFPEQRYTGELFF. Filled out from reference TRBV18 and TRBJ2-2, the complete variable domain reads NAGVMQNPRHLVRRRGQEARLRCSPMKGHSHVYWYRQLPEEGLKFMVYLQKENIIDESGMPKERFSAEFPKEGPSILRIQQVVRGDSAAYFCASSPPFPEQRYTGELFFGEGSRLTVL.

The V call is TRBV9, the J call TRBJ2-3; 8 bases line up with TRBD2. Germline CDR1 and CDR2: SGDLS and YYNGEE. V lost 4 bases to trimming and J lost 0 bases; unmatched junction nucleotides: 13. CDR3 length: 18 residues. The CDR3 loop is CASSRIFAGGPSTDTQYF. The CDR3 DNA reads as TGTGCCAGCAGCCGCATCTTTGCGGGGGGACCTAGCACAGATACGCAGTATTTT.

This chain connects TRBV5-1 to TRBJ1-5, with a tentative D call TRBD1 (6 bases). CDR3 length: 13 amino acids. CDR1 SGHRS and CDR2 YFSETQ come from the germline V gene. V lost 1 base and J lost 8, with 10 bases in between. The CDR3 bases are TGCGCCAGCAGCTTGACAGGGTCGGAGCCCCAGCATTTT. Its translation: CASSLTGSEPQHF.

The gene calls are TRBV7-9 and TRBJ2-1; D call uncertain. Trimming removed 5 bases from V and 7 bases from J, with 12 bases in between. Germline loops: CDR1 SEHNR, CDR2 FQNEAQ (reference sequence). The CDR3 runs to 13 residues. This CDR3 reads CASSTLLSNEQFF. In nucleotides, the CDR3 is TGTGCCAGCAGCACCCTTCTATCAAATGAGCAGTTCTTC.

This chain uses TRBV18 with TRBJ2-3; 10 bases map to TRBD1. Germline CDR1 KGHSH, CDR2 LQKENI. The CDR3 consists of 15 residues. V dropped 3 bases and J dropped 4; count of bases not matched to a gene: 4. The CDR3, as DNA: TGTGCCAGCTCACCCCCGGGGACAGGGGCAGATACGCAGTATTTT. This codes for CASSPPGTGADTQYF. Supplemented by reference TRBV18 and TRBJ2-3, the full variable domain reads NAGVMQNPRHLVRRRGQEARLRCSPMKGHSHVYWYRQLPEEGLKFMVYLQKENIIDESGMPKERFSAEFPKEGPSILRIQQVVRGDSAAYFCASSPPGTGADTQYFGPGTRLTVL.

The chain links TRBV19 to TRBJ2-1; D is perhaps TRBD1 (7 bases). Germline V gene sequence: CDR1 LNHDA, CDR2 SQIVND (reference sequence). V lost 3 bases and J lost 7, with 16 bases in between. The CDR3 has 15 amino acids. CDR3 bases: TGTGCCAGTAGTATCGGTCTAGCAGGGGGGAATGAGCAGTTCTTC. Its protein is CASSIGLAGGNEQFF. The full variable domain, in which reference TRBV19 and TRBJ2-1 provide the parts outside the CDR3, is DGGITQSPKYLFRKEGQNVTLSCEQNLNHDAMYWYRQDPGQGLRLIYYSQIVNDFQKGDIAEGYSVSREKKESFPLTVTSAQKNPTAFYLCASSIGLAGGNEQFFGPGTRLTVL.

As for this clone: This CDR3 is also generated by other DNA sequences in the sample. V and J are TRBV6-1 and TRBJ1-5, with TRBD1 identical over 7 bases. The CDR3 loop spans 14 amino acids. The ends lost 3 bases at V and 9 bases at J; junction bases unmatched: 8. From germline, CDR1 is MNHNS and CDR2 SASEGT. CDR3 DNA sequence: TGTGCCAGCAGTGAGGATCTGACAGGGCGGCCCCAGCATTTT. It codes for CASSEDLTGRPQHF.

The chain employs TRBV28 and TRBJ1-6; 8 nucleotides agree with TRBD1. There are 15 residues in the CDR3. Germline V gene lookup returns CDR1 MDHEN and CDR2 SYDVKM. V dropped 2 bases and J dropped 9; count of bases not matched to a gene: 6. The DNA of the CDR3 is TGTGCCAGCAGTTTAGGAGGGACAGGAGGTTCACCCCTCCACTTT. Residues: CASSLGGTGGSPLHF.

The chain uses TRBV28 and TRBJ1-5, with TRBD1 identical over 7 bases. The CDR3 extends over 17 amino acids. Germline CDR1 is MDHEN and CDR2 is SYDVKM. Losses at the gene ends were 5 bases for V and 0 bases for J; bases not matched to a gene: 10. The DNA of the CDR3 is TGTGCCAGCAGTACCTCGACAGGGCGTCTTAGCAATCAGCCCCAGCATTTT. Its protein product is CASSTSTGRLSNQPQHF. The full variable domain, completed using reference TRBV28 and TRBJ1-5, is DVKVTQSSRYLVKRTGEKVFLECVQDMDHENMFWYRQDPGLGLRLIYFSYDVKMKEKGDIPEGYSVSREKKERFSLILESASTNQTSMYLCASSTSTGRLSNQPQHFGDGTRLSIL.

For the CDR3, the DNA is TGTGCCAGCAGCTTAGCCGGCGGGATTGGGCCGGGAAACGAGCAGTACTTC. Its protein product is CASSLAGGIGPGNEQYF. The gene calls are TRBV13 and TRBJ2-7, with a possible D match to TRBD2 (6 bases). V was pared by 1 base and J by 5 bases, with 21 bases between. CDR3 length: 17 amino acids. CDR1 and CDR2 from the germline V gene are PRHDT and FYEKMQ (reference sequence).